The 28 T cell receptor beta chains below come from one sample, sequenced in a study of radiation and T cells in renal cell carcinoma (dated by TCRdb to the early 2020s). Libraries were built with the immunoSEQ multiplex PCR assay. TCRdb stores this immuneACCESS table with in-frame sequences only. Part of the clones is absent; in the studies checked, under half of the shortfall reflects unresolved V genes, and no reason is known for the rest. Recorded for this sample are some 130,000 clones; approximately 80% of them occurred a single time. Approximately 1.9% of the sample goes to the ten largest clones. The meaning of the sample's time point label: blood 2 weeks post-SBRT. Per the publication, the treatment or condition label means: 15 Gy SBRT to primary tumor, nephrectomy 4 weeks later. The specimen comprised blood, sampled from a patient whose treatment included radiotherapy and nephrectomy. Receptors originate from a woman in her sixties or seventies with renal cell carcinoma.

The V call is TRBV2, the J call TRBJ1-6; TRBD1 matches 8 bases. This CDR3 spans 14 amino acids. CDR1 is SNHLY, CDR2 FYNNEI, per germline. V lost 6 bases to trimming and J lost 8 bases; unmatched junction nucleotides: 6. The CDR3: CASSIQGVDSPLHF. CDR3 nucleotides: TGTGCCAGCAGCATACAGGGGGTCGATTCACCCCTCCACTTT.

The J gene is TRBJ2-5, the V gene TRBV9; the D gene is possibly TRBD2 (6 bases). V gave up 0 bases and J gave up 5 bases, with 11 bases separating them. Germline CDR1 is SGDLS and CDR2 is YYNGEE. The CDR3 length is 14 residues. Here the CDR3 reads CASSVGGSGETQYF. CDR3 in DNA: TGTGCCAGCAGCGTAGGGGGTAGCGGCGAGACCCAGTACTTC. Looking up the rest from reference TRBV9 and TRBJ2-5 gives the full variable domain: DSGVTQTPKHLITATGQRVTLRCSPRSGDLSVYWYQQSLDQGLQFLIQYYNGEERAKGNILERFSAQQFPDLHSELNLSSLELGDSALYFCASSVGGSGETQYFGPGTRLLVL.

This chain uses TRBV4-2 with TRBJ2-3; D is perhaps TRBD2 (6 bases). The germline gives CDR1 LGHNA, CDR2 YNFKEQ. Trimming took 4 bases from V and 0 from J, leaving 8 bases between them. The CDR3 totals 14 residues. CDR3 coding DNA: TGTGCCAGCAGCCTGGGGACTAGCACAGATACGCAGTATTTT. Its protein is CASSLGTSTDTQYF.

The CDR3 region is CASSRHRTDTEAFF. In nucleotides, the CDR3 is TGTGCCAGCAGTCGACACAGGACTGACACTGAAGCTTTCTTT. This rearrangement joins TRBV6-1 to TRBJ1-1; TRBD1 is a possible D gene (5 bases). The V and J ends lost 5 bases and 3 bases respectively, with 13 bases between them. The CDR3 covers 14 residues. Germline loops: CDR1 MNHNS, CDR2 SASEGT.

V usage is TRBV25-1 and J usage is TRBJ2-1; the D call may be TRBD1 or TRBD2 (5 bases each). Trimming pared 4 bases from V and 10 bases from J, leaving 14 bases between. Germline V gene lookup returns CDR1 MGHDK and CDR2 SYGVNS. CDR3 length equals 13 residues. DNA of the CDR3: TGTGCCAGCAGTGGGGACGTACGGCAAGAGCAGTTCTTC. Translating gives CASSGDVRQEQFF.

The chain is built from TRBV4-3 and TRBJ2-2; perhaps TRBD1 as D (6 bases). Germline loops: CDR1 LGHNA, CDR2 YSLEER. Trimming took 3 bases from V and 2 from J, leaving 16 bases between them. CDR3 length: 17 amino acids. The CDR3 DNA follows: TGCGCCAGCAGCCAGACACCACAGGGTTTAAACACCGGGGAGCTGTTTTTT. Its protein is CASSQTPQGLNTGELFF.

This clone came up once. The chain carries TRBV5-4 and TRBJ2-7, with unresolved D. Trimming took off 3 bases at V and 2 bases at J, with 12 bases between the two ends. Germline CDR1 is SGHNT and CDR2 is YYREEE (reference sequence). The CDR3 length is 14 residues. CDR3 in DNA: TGTGCCAGCAGCTCCCGATCGGTCCCCTACGAGCAGTACTTC. As protein: CASSSRSVPYEQYF.

This clone showed up just a few times. The chain employs TRBV10-3 and TRBJ1-6; D gene ambiguous. The V end lost 3 bases, the J end lost 8 bases, and 11 bases lay between the germline ends. CDR3 length equals 14 residues. The germline CDR1 and CDR2 sequences are ENHRY and SYGVKD. The CDR3 here is CAISEIGNDSPLHF. DNA of the CDR3: TGTGCCATCAGTGAAATAGGGAATGATTCACCCCTCCACTTT.

This chain joins TRBV19 and TRBJ2-4; 8 nucleotides line up with TRBD1. J gave up 1 base and V 1 base, and 21 bases lay outside the gene matches. CDR1 is LNHDA and CDR2 is SQIVND in the germline V gene (reference sequence). This CDR3 spans 22 amino acids. The CDR3 protein is CASSIGPAERTGTPIAKNIQYF. The CDR3 nucleotides read TGTGCCAGTAGTATAGGCCCAGCTGAAAGGACAGGGACCCCGATTGCCAAAAACATTCAGTACTTC. Complete variable domain (other parts from reference TRBV19 and TRBJ2-4): DGGITQSPKYLFRKEGQNVTLSCEQNLNHDAMYWYRQDPGQGLRLIYYSQIVNDFQKGDIAEGYSVSREKKESFPLTVTSAQKNPTAFYLCASSIGPAERTGTPIAKNIQYFGAGTRLSVL.

In its sample, this clone was seen a few times. The chain links TRBV5-1 to TRBJ2-7; the D gene is possibly TRBD2 (6 bases). V was clipped by 0 bases and J by 2 bases, with 12 bases between them. This CDR3 has 15 amino acids. Germline lookup yields CDR1 SGHRS and CDR2 YFSETQ. The CDR3 DNA follows: TGCGCCAGCAGCTTGGCCTGGGACTCCCCCTACGAGCAGTACTTC. It translates to CASSLAWDSPYEQYF. Together with reference TRBV5-1 and TRBJ2-7, the CDR3 gives the full variable domain: KAGVTQTPRYLIKTRGQQVTLSCSPISGHRSVSWYQQTPGQGLQFLFEYFSETQRNKGNFPGRFSGRQFSNSRSEMNVSTLELGDSALYLCASSLAWDSPYEQYFGPGTRLTVT.

This chain links TRBV27 with TRBJ1-1; D call uncertain. Germline CDR1 MNHEY, CDR2 SMNVEV (reference sequence). V lost 2 bases, J lost 11 bases, and 9 bases lay in between. The CDR3 consists of 11 residues. CDR3 amino acids: CASSLRPDAFF. CDR3 nucleotide sequence: TGTGCCAGCAGTTTAAGGCCAGACGCTTTCTTT.

The gene calls are TRBV27 and TRBJ1-6; no clear D. Germline lookup yields CDR1 MNHEY and CDR2 SMNVEV (reference sequence). V lost 4 bases to trimming and J lost 0 bases, with 19 bases between them. CDR3 length: 19 amino acids. CDR3 sequence (DNA): TGTGCCAGCAGTTCCCCCGGGCCATGGGAAAGCTCCTATAATTCACCCCTCCACTTT. Translation: CASSSPGPWESSYNSPLHF.

J is TRBJ1-4 and V is TRBV19, with 7 bases lining up with TRBD1. J gave up 8 bases and V 5 bases, and 8 bases lay outside the gene matches. CDR3 size: 14 residues. From germline, CDR1 is LNHDA and CDR2 SQIVND (reference sequence). In DNA, the CDR3 is TGTGCCAGTAGTGTGACAGGGCTTGGGGAAAAACTGTTTTTT. This sequence encodes CASSVTGLGEKLFF.

The chain combines TRBV28 with TRBJ1-2; possibly TRBD1 for D (5 bases). Trimming took 4 bases from V and 3 from J, leaving 24 bases between them. Per germline, CDR1 MDHEN and CDR2 SYDVKM. The CDR3 covers 18 residues. The CDR3 loop reads CASSSPLDTGLRDYGYTF. The CDR3 region has the DNA TGTGCCAGCAGTTCCCCGTTGGACACGGGGCTGAGAGACTATGGCTACACCTTC.

V is TRBV5-1 and J is TRBJ2-3; 7 bases map to TRBD1. Unmatched junction bases numbered 9, after V lost 5 bases and J lost 3 bases. Germline V lookup: CDR1 SGHRS, CDR2 YFSETQ. CDR3 length equals 15 residues. CDR3 loop: CASSETGQRTDTQYF. As DNA, the CDR3 is TGCGCCAGCAGTGAAACGGGACAGCGAACAGATACGCAGTATTTT. The complete variable domain, with remaining parts taken from reference TRBV5-1 and TRBJ2-3, reads KAGVTQTPRYLIKTRGQQVTLSCSPISGHRSVSWYQQTPGQGLQFLFEYFSETQRNKGNFPGRFSGRQFSNSRSEMNVSTLELGDSALYLCASSETGQRTDTQYFGPGTRLTVL.

The chain recombines TRBV7-9 with TRBJ2-3; 9 bases match TRBD1. The CDR3 has 15 residues. Trimming cost V 4 bases and J 3 bases; bases outside gene matches: 5. In germline, CDR1 is SEHNR, CDR2 FQNEAQ (reference sequence). CDR3 loop: CASSSGQGLTDTQYF. The CDR3 DNA is TGTGCCAGCAGCTCGGGACAGGGCCTTACAGATACGCAGTATTTT.

This clone was seen just once. This chain links TRBV7-9 with TRBJ2-7; 7 bases align to TRBD1. The V segment lost 3 bases and the J segment 5 bases; nucleotides outside the gene matches: 7. The length of the CDR3 is 14 residues. Germline V CDR1 and CDR2: SEHNR, FQNEAQ (reference sequence). CDR3 sequence (DNA): TGTGCCAGCAGCTTCGATACAGGGGTCCACGAGCAGTACTTC. This codes for CASSFDTGVHEQYF.

This chain links TRBV11-2 with TRBJ2-3; tentative D call: TRBD1 (6 bases). Germline V lookup: CDR1 SGHAT, CDR2 FQNNGV. The V end lost 5 bases, the J end lost 1 base, and 10 bases lay between the germline ends. This CDR3 has 14 amino acids. As DNA, the CDR3 is TGTGCCAGCAGCACCCGACAGGGCACAGATACGCAGTATTTT. This encodes CASSTRQGTDTQYF. The complete variable domain, with remaining parts taken from reference TRBV11-2 and TRBJ2-3, reads EAGVAQSPRYKIIEKRQSVAFWCNPISGHATLYWYQQILGQGPKLLIQFQNNGVVDDSQLPKDRFSAERLKGVDSTLKIQPAKLEDSAVYLCASSTRQGTDTQYFGPGTRLTVL.

V is TRBV5-6 and J is TRBJ1-2; perhaps TRBD1 as D (5 bases). The CDR3 sequence is 14 residues long. V gave up 4 bases and J gave up 0 bases, with 10 bases separating them. The germline V gene encodes CDR1 SGHDT and CDR2 YYEEEE. Here the CDR3 reads CASSQGWANYGYTF. The DNA of the CDR3 is TGTGCCAGCAGCCAGGGCTGGGCTAACTATGGCTACACCTTC.

V and J are TRBV6-6 and TRBJ1-5; D unclear. The germline V gene has CDR1 MNHNY and CDR2 SVGAGI (reference sequence). V shed 6 bases and J shed 3 bases, with 9 bases lying between them. The CDR3 consists of 13 residues. CDR3 bases: TGTGCCAGCAGGGAAAACTTCAATCAGCCCCAGCATTTT. This codes for CASRENFNQPQHF.

V is TRBV5-1 and J is TRBJ2-2; D is perhaps TRBD1 or TRBD2 (5 bases each). The CDR3 totals 15 residues. V was cut by 4 bases and J by 3 bases, with 13 bases left in between. The germline CDR1 and CDR2 sequences are SGHRS and YFSETQ. CDR3 protein: CASSPGTEHTGELFF. The CDR3 nucleotides are TGCGCCAGCAGCCCCGGGACGGAGCACACCGGGGAGCTGTTTTTT.

The chain joins TRBV14 to TRBJ2-7; D is undetermined. The germline gives CDR1 SGHDN, CDR2 FVKESK. V was trimmed by 0 bases and J by 3 bases, leaving 9 bases between them. CDR3 length: 14 amino acids. The CDR3 region has the DNA TGTGCCAGCAGCCAAGACAGGAATCACTACGAGCAGTACTTC. It yields the protein CASSQDRNHYEQYF.

The CDR3 DNA follows: TGTGCCAGCAACTACAGGTCTTCCTACAATGAGCAGTTCTTC. Its protein product is CASNYRSSYNEQFF. The V and J genes are TRBV28 and TRBJ2-1; possibly TRBD1 for D (5 bases). CDR3 length equals 14 residues. CDR1 is MDHEN, CDR2 SYDVKM, per germline. Trimming took 7 bases from V and 1 from J, leaving 11 bases between them.

At least ten counts were recorded for this clone. The rearrangement joins TRBV6-5 to TRBJ1-2, with D possibly TRBD1 on 5 matching bases. The CDR3 is 13 amino acids. V was shortened by 6 bases and J by 5 bases, with 13 bases between the two germline ends. Looked up from germline, CDR1 is MNHEY and CDR2 is SVGAGI. The chain's CDR3 is CASRTIRGYGYTF. The CDR3 nucleotides read TGTGCCAGCAGAACGATTCGGGGGTATGGCTACACCTTC.

The V call is TRBV6-6, the J call TRBJ1-1, with 8 bases fitting TRBD1. V was pared by 7 bases and J by 10 bases, with 17 bases of the junction left unmatched. The germline gives CDR1 MNHNY, CDR2 SVGAGI (reference sequence). The CDR3 is 15 residues long. CDR3 region: CASKRSRQGSFGAFF. DNA for the CDR3: TGTGCCAGCAAACGGAGCCGACAGGGGTCTTTCGGAGCTTTCTTT.

This chain connects TRBV7-9 to TRBJ1-1, with 9 bases that match TRBD1. This CDR3 contains 15 residues. Germline V CDR1 and CDR2: SEHNR, FQNEAQ (reference sequence). The J segment lost 5 bases and the V segment lost 5 bases, leaving 9 bases of the junction unmatched. In DNA form, the CDR3 reads TGTGCCAGCAGCGGCCGGACAGGGGAGAGTACTGAAGCTTTCTTT. Translated: CASSGRTGESTEAFF.

The gene calls are TRBV6-6 and TRBJ1-5, with 8 nucleotides matching TRBD1. The CDR3 sequence is 14 residues long. V shed 6 bases, J shed 3 bases, and the junction held 4 bases outside the gene matches. Germline loops: CDR1 MNHNY, CDR2 SVGAGI (reference sequence). The CDR3 spells CASSRDRNNQPQHF. DNA of the CDR3: TGTGCCAGCAGCCGGGACAGGAACAATCAGCCCCAGCATTTT.

This sequence joins TRBV30 and TRBJ2-7; 7 bases align to TRBD2. This CDR3 has 15 amino acids. The germline V gene has CDR1 GTSNPN and CDR2 SVGIG (reference sequence). The ends lost 0 bases at V and 0 bases at J; junction bases unmatched: 5. The CDR3 DNA reads TGTGCCTGGAGTGTACTAAGCGGGACCTCCTACGAGCAGTACTTC. It encodes CAWSVLSGTSYEQYF.